This T cell receptor beta chain is from a study of blood T cell repertoires in COVID-19 (dated by TCRdb to 2018 to 2020). Regarding the study in general: Samples covering the acute and convalescent phases of COVID-19 were provided by collaborators in the United States, Italy and Spain. The material from the prospective study consisted of cDNA or gDNA derived from T cells, B-cell-depleted T cells, or PBMCs. The repertoires were released in a freely available public database intended as a resource for research on the immune response to SARS-CoV-2. The samples were drawn from two sources: the first 160 participants of the ongoing ImmuneRACE study, and 1,200 or so subjects contributed by 6 global collaborators. Subjects who had been exposed to COVID-19, were actively infected with it, or had recovered from it provided the deeply sampled blood TCRbeta repertoires that made up the dataset. Where available, HLA class I and class II types were taken from metadata supplied by the sample provider and were not determined by assay-based typing. A de-identified subject ID, COVID-19 status, age in years and sex were almost always included in the sample metadata. The full study reports these points: How much clinical and demographic metadata was included differed by source and by participant, and the metadata was provided uncurated.

The CDR3 contains 14 residues, cysteine and phenylalanine counted. The retained sequence is limited to the CDR3, 42 bases, with the frame set at the first base. The germline V gene yields SGHVS for CDR1 and FNYEAQ for CDR2. V loses 1 base, J loses 4 bases, and the germline ends lie 10 bases apart. Remarks on this clone: Its antigen specificity is not known. The record has no base qualities; no much larger clone is one base away.

Samples from volunteer blood donors who had recovered from COVID-19 were contributed by a second Seattle source. Each collaborating institution followed its own protocols to collect whole blood in K2EDTA tubes. For TCRbeta analysis, collaborators shipped samples in one of three forms: frozen whole blood, isolated PBMCs, or DNA extracted from either of those sample types. The immunoSEQ Assay, a bias-controlled multiplex PCR, was used to amplify TCRbeta CDR3 regions from genomic DNA. Per the source publication's procedure: The number of nucleated cells in each sample was estimated by amplification of reference gene primers within the assay. To quantify the absolute abundance of each unique TCRbeta CDR3 rearrangement, sequence reads were collapsed and filtered. For each sample, productive Simpson clonality was calculated as the square root of Simpson's diversity index over productive rearrangements. TCRdb mirrors the immuneACCESS table, restricted to in-frame sequences. Some clones are absent from its copies; in checked studies, under half trace to an unresolved V gene, and the reason for the others is unknown. Clone size and the V and J calls come from that table; the DNA yielded D and trimming. In all, the sample holds roughly 150,000 clones, and about four fifths of those were seen once. The biggest ten clones account for roughly 19% of the sample.

The sequence came from a woman aged 70-85 years who had recovered from COVID-19. The sample taken for sequencing was peripheral blood. This sequence uses TRBV7-6 and TRBJ1-2; the D gene is possibly TRBD1, with 6 bases matching. The CDR3 region reads CASSLGLGAYGYTF. The DNA is as follows: TGTGCCAGCAGCTTAGGGTTGGGGGCCTATGGCTACACCTTC. Beyond the CDR3, the reference TRBV7-6 and TRBJ1-2 genes provide the residues; the full variable domain reads: GAGVSQSPRYKVTKRGQDVALRCDPISGHVSLYWYRQALGQGPEFLTYFNYEAQQDKSGLPNDRFSAERPEGSISTLTIQRTEQRDSAMYRCASSLGLGAYGYTFGSGTRLTVV.